These 27 T cell receptor beta chains came from one sample sequenced in a study of blood T cell repertoires in COVID-19 (dated by TCRdb to the early 2020s). The library was prepared using the immunoSEQ multiplex PCR assay. TCRdb mirrors the immuneACCESS table, restricted to in-frame sequences. Some clones are absent from its copies; in checked studies, under half trace to an unresolved V gene, and the reason for the others is unknown. Counted in this sample were about 62,000 clones; 65% to 85% of them appeared once. The ten largest clones represent about half of the sample. The sample comprised PBMCs or T cells enriched from blood (not recorded which). The receptors shown here come from an older woman who had been exposed to COVID-19.

The chain carries TRBV5-1 and TRBJ2-1, with TRBD1 matching 9 bases. Germline CDR1 SGHRS, CDR2 YFSETQ. V gave up 0 bases and J gave up 7 bases; unmatched junction bases: 5. This CDR3 is built from 15 residues. DNA of the CDR3: TGCGCCAGCAGCTTGGGATTACAGGGGGCAAATGAGCAGTTCTTC. This sequence encodes CASSLGLQGANEQFF.

This clone was observed a single time. The chain joins TRBV4-1 to TRBJ2-5, with 13 nucleotides matching TRBD2. Per the germline V gene, CDR1 is MGHRA and CDR2 is YSYEKL. The length of the CDR3 is 16 residues. Trimming removed 0 bases from V and 5 bases from J; junction bases left unmatched: 3. The CDR3 is CASSQELAGGRETQYF. The CDR3 coding sequence is TGCGCCAGCAGCCAAGAACTAGCGGGGGGGCGGGAGACCCAGTACTTC.

This clone was picked up a small number of times. The chain uses TRBV5-1 and TRBJ2-5; 14 positions agree with TRBD2. This CDR3 comprises 16 residues. V was pared by 4 bases and J by 5 bases, with 7 bases of the junction left unmatched. Germline values: CDR1 SGHRS, CDR2 YFSETQ. The CDR3 region is CASSTAGTSGSETQYF. CDR3 nucleotides: TGCGCCAGCAGCACGGCCGGGACTAGCGGGAGCGAGACCCAGTACTTC.

The V and J genes are TRBV9 and TRBJ2-7; D might be TRBD1 (6 bases). CDR1 SGDLS and CDR2 YYNGEE come from the germline V gene. CDR3 length: 15 amino acids. V was trimmed by 0 bases and J by 3 bases, leaving 13 bases between them. The CDR3 region is CASSVGPGHHYEQYF. Written as DNA, the CDR3 is TGTGCCAGCAGCGTAGGGCCGGGACACCACTACGAGCAGTACTTC.

The gene calls are TRBV7-2 and TRBJ2-3, with D possibly TRBD2 on 7 matching bases. The V gene lost 11 bases and the J gene lost 1 base, with 13 bases spanning the gap. The CDR3 sequence is 13 residues long. The germline CDR1 and CDR2 sequences are SGHTA and FQGNSA. The CDR3 sequence: CAAGAVGTDTQYF. CDR3 bases: TGTGCCGCGGGGGCGGTGGGCACAGATACGCAGTATTTT.

The gene calls are TRBV7-3 and TRBJ2-3; D is unresolved. This CDR3 is built from 13 residues. In germline, CDR1 is SGHTA, CDR2 FQGTGA. Trimming took off 7 bases at V and 1 base at J, with 9 bases between the two ends. DNA for the CDR3: TGTGCCAGCAAAGTCGCAGGCACAGATACGCAGTATTTT. Encoded protein: CASKVAGTDTQYF.

This clone was picked up a small number of times. The chain recombines TRBV29-1 with TRBJ1-1; TRBD1 aligns across 7 bases. Germline CDR1 reads SQVTM; CDR2 reads ANQGSEA. V lost 6 bases and J lost 1; bases outside the gene matches: 2. The CDR3 extends over 12 amino acids. CDR3 sequence reads: CSVRTGNTEAFF. In DNA form, the CDR3 reads TGCAGCGTACGGACAGGGAACACTGAAGCTTTCTTT.

This chain connects TRBV4-1 to TRBJ1-1, with TRBD1 matching over 9 bases. The CDR3 is 17 residues long. CDR1 is MGHRA, CDR2 YSYEKL, per germline. Trimming removed 0 bases from V and 0 bases from J; junction bases left unmatched: 5. CDR3: CASSQEGQGWMNTEAFF. The CDR3 DNA sequence: TGCGCCAGCAGCCAAGAGGGACAGGGTTGGATGAACACTGAAGCTTTCTTT.

This clone was observed a few times. The genes are TRBV29-1 and TRBJ2-1; 12 nucleotides align to TRBD2. Germline lookup yields CDR1 SQVTM and CDR2 ANQGSEA. The CDR3 extends over 14 amino acids. Unmatched junction bases numbered 3, after V lost 4 bases and J lost 5 bases. This CDR3 reads CSVGTSGADNEQFF. The CDR3 DNA reads as TGCAGCGTTGGGACTAGCGGGGCCGACAATGAGCAGTTCTTC.

This chain connects TRBV6-5 to TRBJ2-5, with 7 bases lining up with TRBD1. The junction had 6 bases not matched to a gene; V was cut back by 5 bases and J by 3 bases. The length of the CDR3 is 14 residues. Germline V lookup: CDR1 MNHEY, CDR2 SVGAGI. The CDR3 coding sequence is TGTGCCAGCAGTAACCCCGGGACAGAAGAGACCCAGTACTTC. Translated, it gives CASSNPGTEETQYF.

This clone was counted only a few times. This chain connects TRBV3-1 (or the pseudogene TRBV3-2) to TRBJ1-2, with D possibly being TRBD1 (5 bases). The CDR3 runs 14 residues. V gave up 0 bases and J gave up 2 bases, with 7 bases separating them. Germline values: CDR1 LGHDT, CDR2 YNNKEL (reference sequence). CDR3 in amino acids: CASSQEGQNYGYTF. In DNA, the CDR3 is TGTGCCAGCAGCCAAGAGGGGCAGAACTATGGCTACACCTTC.

This sequence joins TRBV11-2 and TRBJ1-3; TRBD1 is a possible D gene (6 bases). Germline V gives CDR1 SGHAT, CDR2 FQNNGV. Trimming left V 5 bases short and J 0 bases short, with 11 bases between. This CDR3 comprises 15 residues. This CDR3 reads CASSTGQISGNTIYF. The CDR3 coding sequence is TGTGCCAGCAGCACGGGACAAATCTCTGGAAACACCATATATTTT.

The rearrangement links TRBV28 to TRBJ2-1; 7 bases fit TRBD2. CDR1 MDHEN and CDR2 SYDVKM come from the germline V gene. The length of the CDR3 is 12 residues. V trimming: 4 bases; J trimming: 9 bases; junction bases outside the gene matches: 3. The CDR3 sequence: CASSSQRGEQFF. CDR3 DNA sequence: TGTGCCAGCAGTTCCCAGCGGGGTGAGCAGTTCTTC.

V usage is TRBV7-9 and J usage is TRBJ1-4; 7 bases are shared with TRBD1. V gave up 5 bases and J gave up 8 bases; unmatched junction bases: 8. The V gene's germline CDR1 is SEHNR and CDR2 FQNEAQ (reference sequence). The CDR3 is 14 residues long. The CDR3 sequence: CASSLGQIVEKLFF. The CDR3 DNA sequence: TGTGCCAGCAGCCTGGGACAGATAGTCGAAAAACTGTTTTTT.

This chain's CDR3 is CASSPPGGYEQYF. CDR3 in DNA: TGTGCCAGCTCACCACCGGGGGGTTACGAGCAGTACTTC. The chain has TRBV18 and TRBJ2-7, with D possibly matching TRBD2 (6 bases). The germline V gene encodes CDR1 KGHSH and CDR2 LQKENI. CDR3 length: 13 residues. Trimming stripped 0 bases from V and 4 bases from J, with 7 bases between.

V usage is TRBV5-6 and J usage is TRBJ1-1; D might be TRBD1 (6 bases). CDR1 and CDR2 (germline): SGHDT, YYEEEE. Trimming left V 4 bases short and J 3 bases short, with 19 bases between. This CDR3 region has 16 residues. This chain's CDR3 is CASSPGHILGHTEAFF. The CDR3 nucleotides read TGTGCCAGCAGCCCGGGACACATCTTGGGGCACACTGAAGCTTTCTTT.

This chain connects TRBV20-1 to TRBJ2-1, with D maybe TRBD2 (6 bases). With 3 bases removed from V and 10 bases from J, the gap between germline ends came to 16 bases. Germline lookup yields CDR1 DFQATT and CDR2 SNEGSKA (reference sequence). The CDR3 is 13 residues long. CDR3 sequence: CSASLTARGEQFF. In DNA, the CDR3 is TGCAGTGCTAGTCTTACAGCCCGGGGGGAGCAGTTCTTC.

The genes are TRBV28 and TRBJ2-1; D is possibly TRBD2 (6 bases). The CDR3 totals 12 residues. Trimming took 8 bases from V and 7 from J, leaving 12 bases between them. Germline V CDR1 and CDR2: MDHEN, SYDVKM. CDR3 amino acids: CASGRGINEQFF. The DNA for the CDR3 is TGTGCCAGCGGGCGCGGGATAAATGAGCAGTTCTTC.

This chain uses TRBV5-4 with TRBJ1-5; perhaps TRBD1 as D (5 bases). CDR1 SGHNT and CDR2 YYREEE come from the germline V gene (reference sequence). CDR3 length: 14 amino acids. Trimming took 0 bases from V and 3 from J, leaving 7 bases between them. The CDR3, as DNA: TGTGCCAGCAGCTTGGCAGGGTCCAATCAGCCCCAGCATTTT. Its protein is CASSLAGSNQPQHF.

This chain joins TRBV12-3 or TRBV12-4 and TRBJ2-5; TRBD2 is a possible D gene (5 bases). The CDR3 totals 12 residues. Trimming removed 8 bases at V and 2 bases at J, with 9 bases between. The CDR3 sequence is CASRGEQETQYF. For the CDR3, the DNA is TGTGCCAGCCGTGGGGAGCAAGAGACCCAGTACTTC.

Remarks on this clone: This CDR3 is also generated by other DNA sequences in the sample. The chain uses TRBV2 and TRBJ2-5; no clear D gene. The V end was cut by 4 bases, the J end by 2 bases, with 5 bases between. CDR3 length: 12 amino acids. CDR1 is SNHLY and CDR2 is FYNNEI in the germline V gene. The CDR3 spells CASSVRQETQYF. The DNA of the CDR3 is TGTGCCAGCAGTGTCCGTCAAGAGACCCAGTACTTC. Complete variable domain (other parts from reference TRBV2 and TRBJ2-5): EPEVTQTPSHQVTQMGQEVILRCVPISNHLYFYWYRQILGQKVEFLVSFYNNEISEKSEIFDDQFSVERPDGSNFTLKIRSTKLEDSAMYFCASSVRQETQYFGPGTRLLVL.

CDR3 region: CSVLQGNYGYTF. In nucleotides, the CDR3 is TGCAGCGTACTTCAGGGTAACTATGGCTACACCTTC. The genes are TRBV29-1 and TRBJ1-2; D may be TRBD1 (5 bases). CDR3 size: 12 residues. Germline V gene lookup returns CDR1 SQVTM and CDR2 ANQGSEA. Trimming left V 6 bases short and J 1 base short, with 9 bases between.

This clone came up a few times. The chain carries TRBV11-3 and TRBJ1-5; no clear D. The V and J ends lost 1 base and 0 bases respectively, with 13 bases between them. CDR3 size: 17 residues. Germline assignment: CDR1 SGHNT and CDR2 YENEEA. The CDR3 DNA sequence: TGTGCCAGCAGCTTAGGGGGAGTTGAGGATAGCAATCAGCCCCAGCATTTT. It yields the protein CASSLGGVEDSNQPQHF.

This rearrangement joins TRBV2 to TRBJ1-5; D might be TRBD1 (6 bases). The germline V gene has CDR1 SNHLY and CDR2 FYNNEI. Trimming left V 8 bases short and J 7 bases short, with 18 bases between. The CDR3 totals 14 residues. Here the CDR3 reads CASGRGQLGQPQHF. The CDR3 nucleotides are TGTGCCAGCGGGAGGGGACAATTGGGGCAGCCCCAGCATTTT.

The rearrangement links TRBV6-5 to TRBJ2-2; 9 bases agree with TRBD1. The CDR3 sequence is 14 residues long. V shed 8 bases and J 7 bases; nucleotides not matched to a gene: 8. Per the germline V gene, CDR1 is MNHEY and CDR2 is SVGAGI. This CDR3 is CASGKQGAGGELFF. For the CDR3, the DNA is TGTGCCAGCGGAAAACAGGGGGCTGGCGGGGAGCTGTTTTTT.

The V call is TRBV7-3, the J call TRBJ1-2; tentative D call: TRBD1 (6 bases). The CDR3 loop spans 13 amino acids. The germline V gene encodes CDR1 SGHTA and CDR2 FQGTGA. With 4 bases removed from V and 4 bases from J, the gap between germline ends came to 10 bases. In DNA, the CDR3 is TGTGCCAGCAGCTCATTGGACAGCTATGGCTACACCTTC. Translating it yields CASSSLDSYGYTF.

This clone was detected ten times or more. The gene calls are TRBV3-1 (or the pseudogene TRBV3-2) and TRBJ1-1; perhaps TRBD1 as D (6 bases). The CDR3 length is 13 residues. The germline V and J ends were trimmed by 6 bases and 7 bases, with 15 bases remaining between them. Germline loops: CDR1 LGHDT, CDR2 YNNKEL (reference sequence). This CDR3 is CASSSRQGSEAFF. CDR3 DNA sequence: TGTGCCAGCAGTAGCAGGCAGGGGAGTGAAGCTTTCTTT.